The next 6 T cell receptor beta chains were all read from a single sample in a study of tumor-infiltrating lymphocytes in primary liver carcinoma. The source material, 20-30 mg of unsorted bulk tissue, was used to co-extract RNA and DNA. A primer matching the constant region was used to make TCR beta cDNA from approximately 0.45 ug of total RNA. It was through three nested multiplex PCR rounds of slightly modified ARM-PCR that TCR beta libraries arose. With TRBV1-TRBV30 forward primers and a C-beta reverse primer, the first two PCR rounds were run for 10 cycles each. TCRdb independently ran MiXCR on the multiplex PCR reads; one entry per CDR3 protein. The sample has about 110,000 distinct CDR3 sequences; 80% to 85% are singletons. Input material: liver tumor tissue from sampling region 3. Subset specified: tumor region T3, left-lateral pole. These receptors originate from a middle-aged man with primary liver carcinoma and hepatitis B virus infection.

The genes are TRBV11-2 and TRBJ2-2; tentative D call: TRBD1 (5 bases). The V end was cut by 3 bases, the J end by 6 bases, with 14 bases between. The CDR3 totals 15 residues. The germline CDR1 and CDR2 sequences are SGHAT and FQNNGV. The CDR3 nucleotides read TGTGCCAGCAGCTTGGGGAAAGGGGTGGCCGGGGAGCTGTTTTTT. Its translation: CASSLGKGVAGELFF.

The V call is TRBV19, the J call TRBJ2-3, with a possible D match to TRBD1 (5 bases). In germline, CDR1 is LNHDA, CDR2 SQIVND (reference sequence). The CDR3 totals 14 residues. Between the trimmed V and J ends, which lost 5 bases and 4 bases, there was a span of 13 bases. CDR3 sequence reads: CASSVSGKADTQYF. DNA of the CDR3: TGTGCCAGTAGTGTTTCAGGGAAAGCAGATACGCAGTATTTT.

This clonotype was picked up one time. The CDR3 does not end in the conserved phenylalanine or tryptophan, so this is likely a read error. V gene TRBV29-1 combines with J gene TRBJ2-2, with D perhaps matching TRBD1 (5 bases). This CDR3 contains 15 residues. Per the germline V gene, CDR1 is SQVTM and CDR2 is ANQGSEA. The CDR3 loop is CIVEEGVRNTGELFL. The CDR3 nucleotides read TGCATCGTTGAAGAAGGGGTCCGGAACACCGGGGAGCTGTTTTTA.

Concerning this clonotype: The missing conserved phenylalanine or tryptophan at the end of this CDR3 makes a read error likely. The V call is TRBV5-1, the J call TRBJ2-3; 7 nucleotides line up with TRBD1. CDR1 SGHRS and CDR2 YFSETQ come from the germline V gene. This CDR3 is 15 amino acids long. V lost 1 base to trimming and J lost 5 bases; unmatched junction nucleotides: 7. The CDR3 DNA reads as TGCGCCAGCAGCTTGAGGGGGCTAGCAGGAGATACGCAGTATCCT. It codes for CASSLRGLAGDTQYP.

This clonotype was observed at least ten times. The chain employs TRBV12-3 or TRBV12-4 and TRBJ2-7; tentatively, D is TRBD1 (7 bases). The V end was cut by 8 bases, the J end by 3 bases, with 17 bases between. The CDR3 consists of 14 residues. The DNA of the CDR3 is TGTGCCAGCGCCAAGGGGGGACAGTTCTACGAGCAGTACTTC. Protein sequence: CASAKGGQFYEQYF.

This clonotype was seen only once. Relative to the germline gene, one junction end is altered; a read error may explain this. The V and J genes are TRBV5-4 and TRBJ2-1; D not certain. Germline values: CDR1 SGHNT, CDR2 YYREEE (reference sequence). This CDR3 comprises 14 residues. The CDR3 region has the DNA TGTGCCAGCAGCTCCTCTGGCACCTACAATGAGCATTTCTTC. The encoded protein is CASSSSGTYNEHFF. The whole variable domain, remainder taken from reference TRBV5-4 and TRBJ2-1, is ETGVTQSPTHLIKTRGQQVTLRCSSQSGHNTVSWYQQALGQGPQFIFQYYREEENGRGNFPPRFSGLQFPNYSSELNVNALELDDSALYLCASSSSGTYNEHFFGPGTRLTVL.